The text below deals with one T cell receptor (beta chain). Its antigen is undetermined. The junction does not match germline at one end; this may be a read error. PCR amplification relied on 60 Vbeta primers (plus 13 Jbeta primers). Sequenced by immunoSEQ multiplex PCR; TCRdb stores in-frame clones only, minus some. The table includes 100,000 or so clones, about three quarters detected once. This sample is drawn from a study of cytomegalovirus exposure and HLA in healthy donors. Study details: There were about 85 million unique TCRs (from HLA-typed donors) in an early data release.

The CDR3 is made up of 16 amino acids. Germline V gene data show CDR1 as SEHNR and CDR2 as FQNEAQ (reference sequence). Donors sampled were nominally healthy, though unrecorded immune exposures were likely. Regarding the study as a whole: V- and J-gene trimming in TCR beta was tied to a missense DCLRE1C variant by an analysis performed later. CMV serostatus was the only recorded immune exposure for donors.

The receptor comes from a woman between 40 and 55 years old in good health and CMV-seropositive. The material sequenced was PBMCs. The V gene is TRBV7-9, the J gene TRBJ2-1; the match to TRBD2 covers 9 bases. CDR3 DNA sequence: TGTTCCAGCAGCTTAGGTAGCGGGAGTGGCTACAATGAGCAGTTCTTC. It specifies CSSSLGSGSGYNEQFF.